This entry lists 27 T cell receptor beta chains sequenced from one sample in a study of PD-1 blockade in classical Hodgkin lymphoma. The patients all showed relapse after autologous stem cell transplantation, while their brentuximab vedotin exposure varied. TCRdb's table, derived via immunoSEQ multiplex PCR, lists solely in-frame clones and lacks some. The sample lists some 100,000 clones, around 90% seen once, with less than 3.5% in the top ten. This material consisted of peripheral blood mononuclear cells (PBMCs), taken at baseline. All receptors derive from a human donor with classical Hodgkin lymphoma.

This chain connects TRBV7-6 to TRBJ2-1; 15 positions agree with TRBD2. Per germline, CDR1 SGHVS and CDR2 FNYEAQ. The CDR3 consists of 18 residues. The V segment lost 5 bases and the J segment 1 base; nucleotides outside the gene matches: 6. Written as DNA, the CDR3 is TGTGCCAGCAGCCCCCGGACTAGCGGGGGGGGTTCCTACAATGAGCAGTTCTTC. Its translation is CASSPRTSGGGSYNEQFF.

The chain uses TRBV7-3 and TRBJ2-1; no clear D gene. CDR3 size: 12 residues. V lost 4 bases and J 9 bases, leaving 10 bases between the germline ends. Germline CDR1 reads SGHTA; CDR2 reads FQGTGA. The chain's CDR3 is CASSSDLVEQFF. DNA of the CDR3: TGTGCCAGCAGCTCTGACTTGGTTGAGCAGTTCTTC.

A remark on this clone: Other DNA sequences in this specimen translate into the identical CDR3. This rearrangement joins TRBV9 to TRBJ2-6; D remains ambiguous. CDR1 SGDLS and CDR2 YYNGEE come from the germline V gene. V lost 1 base, J lost 0 bases, and 2 bases lay in between. The CDR3 extends over 14 amino acids. The CDR3 DNA is TGTGCCAGCAGCGTACTCTCTGGGGCCAACGTCCTGACTTTC. It is translated as CASSVLSGANVLTF.

The chain couples TRBV7-9 to TRBJ1-1; 9 nucleotides line up with TRBD1. The CDR3 has 12 amino acids. Germline V gene sequence: CDR1 SEHNR, CDR2 FQNEAQ (reference sequence). V dropped 11 bases and J dropped 6; count of bases not matched to a gene: 7. Here the CDR3 DNA reads TGTGCCGGGGGGACAGGGCAATCTGAAGCTTTCTTT. It encodes CAGGTGQSEAFF.

The J gene is TRBJ1-1, the V gene TRBV7-2, with a weak D call TRBD1 (6 bases). The CDR3 runs to 14 residues. Deletions cut 2 bases from V and 1 base from J, with 8 bases between. The V gene's germline CDR1 is SGHTA and CDR2 FQGNSA. CDR3 coding DNA: TGTGCCAGCAGCTTAACCAGGGGGAACACTGAAGCTTTCTTT. This codes for CASSLTRGNTEAFF. Using reference TRBV7-2 and TRBJ1-1 for the parts outside the CDR3, the full variable domain is GAGVSQSPSNKVTEKGKDVELRCDPISGHTALYWYRQSLGQGLEFLIYFQGNSAPDKSGLPSDRFSAERTGGSVSTLTIQRTQQEDSAVYLCASSLTRGNTEAFFGQGTRLTVV.

The genes are TRBV6-5 and TRBJ1-2; no clear D. The CDR3 covers 14 residues. The germline V and J ends were trimmed by 0 bases and 4 bases, with 9 bases remaining between them. Germline CDR1 and CDR2: MNHEY and SVGAGI. This chain's CDR3 is CASSYSASVYGYTF. CDR3 nucleotides: TGTGCCAGCAGTTACTCGGCCAGCGTCTATGGCTACACCTTC.

V gene TRBV7-2 combines with J gene TRBJ2-2; D is possibly TRBD2 (6 bases). The CDR3 contains 15 residues. CDR1 and CDR2 (germline): SGHTA, FQGNSA. Trimming pared 4 bases from V and 5 bases from J, leaving 14 bases between. This CDR3 is CASSSLSGLTGELFF. In DNA, the CDR3 is TGTGCCAGCAGCTCACTTAGCGGTCTAACCGGGGAGCTGTTTTTT.

This clone was observed once. The J gene is TRBJ2-5, the V gene TRBV5-4; D remains unclear. Germline V gene sequence: CDR1 SGHNT, CDR2 YYREEE (reference sequence). The V and J ends lost 3 bases and 0 bases respectively, with 9 bases between them. CDR3 length equals 14 residues. DNA for the CDR3: TGTGCCAGCAGCTCACAGAGGTACCAAGAGACCCAGTACTTC. It codes for CASSSQRYQETQYF.

This sequence joins TRBV6-6 and TRBJ2-2, with 7 bases identical to TRBD2. J lost 1 base, V lost 5 bases, and 4 bases had no gene match. Germline CDR1 is MNHNY and CDR2 is SVGAGI (reference sequence). The length of the CDR3 is 15 residues. CDR3 DNA: TGTGCCAGCAGTGGGAGGGATAAGAACACCGGGGAGCTGTTTTTT. It specifies CASSGRDKNTGELFF.

This clone showed up just once. J is TRBJ1-1 and V is TRBV14; 10 bases line up with TRBD1. In germline, CDR1 is SGHDN, CDR2 FVKESK. CDR3 length: 16 amino acids. Trimming at V came to 4 bases and at J to 2 bases, leaving 7 bases not matched to a gene. The CDR3 region is CASSRKTGGPNTEAFF. Written as DNA, the CDR3 is TGTGCCAGCAGCCGTAAGACAGGGGGCCCCAACACTGAAGCTTTCTTT. Drawing the rest from reference TRBV14 and TRBJ1-1, the complete variable domain is EAGVTQFPSHSVIEKGQTVTLRCDPISGHDNLYWYRRVMGKEIKFLLHFVKESKQDESGMPNNRFLAERTGGTYSTLKVQPAELEDSGVYFCASSRKTGGPNTEAFFGQGTRLTVV.

With respect to this clone: The junction and the germline gene differ at one end; a read error may be behind it. This sequence joins TRBV7-7 and TRBJ2-3; D is ambiguous. The CDR3 consists of 13 residues. Germline assignment: CDR1 SSHAT and CDR2 FNYEAQ (reference sequence). CDR3 in DNA: TGTGCTAGCAGCTTAAGCCGTTGGGATACGCAGTATTTT. This codes for CASSLSRWDTQYF.

This clone was counted a single time. This rearrangement joins TRBV5-6 to TRBJ2-2; D not certain. Looked up from germline, CDR1 is SGHDT and CDR2 is YYEEEE. The CDR3 contains 13 residues. V was cut by 0 bases and J by 8 bases, with 8 bases left in between. CDR3 bases: TGTGCCAGCAGCTTGGTAGCCGGGGGGGAGCTGTTTTTT. Its translation is CASSLVAGGELFF.

The chain employs TRBV19 and TRBJ2-3; TRBD2 matches at 9 bases. The CDR3 sequence is 15 residues long. CDR1 LNHDA and CDR2 SQIVND come from the germline V gene (reference sequence). The junction had 5 bases not matched to a gene; V was cut back by 3 bases and J by 4 bases. The CDR3 DNA is TGTGCCAGTAGTATGAGGACTAGCGAGGCAGATACGCAGTATTTT. Translating gives CASSMRTSEADTQYF.

V gene TRBV27 combines with J gene TRBJ2-7; tentative D call: TRBD1 (6 bases). The CDR3 has 14 amino acids. The V and J ends lost 6 bases and 2 bases respectively, with 14 bases between them. Germline V gene lookup returns CDR1 MNHEY and CDR2 SMNVEV (reference sequence). The CDR3 is CASRKQGFTYEQYF. For the CDR3, the DNA is TGTGCCAGCAGGAAACAGGGTTTTACCTACGAGCAGTACTTC.

This clone appeared a few times. V and J are TRBV10-3 and TRBJ1-3; D remains ambiguous. CDR3 length: 16 residues. Trimming pared 0 bases from V and 0 bases from J, leaving 9 bases between. Germline V gene sequence: CDR1 ENHRY, CDR2 SYGVKD. The CDR3 region has the DNA TGTGCCATCAGTGAGTCTGGGGAGCTCTCTGGAAACACCATATATTTT. This translates into CAISESGELSGNTIYF.

This chain joins TRBV11-2 and TRBJ2-7; D might be TRBD2 (7 bases). CDR3 length: 14 residues. Deletions cut 2 bases from V and 6 bases from J, with 14 bases between. The germline gives CDR1 SGHAT, CDR2 FQNNGV. The CDR3 is CASSLFTGGGEQYF. CDR3 nucleotides: TGTGCCAGCAGCTTATTTACGGGGGGCGGCGAGCAGTACTTC.

The chain recombines TRBV21-1 with TRBJ1-2. TRBV21-1 constitutes a pseudogene. This CDR3 has 17 residues. The CDR3 DNA reads as TGTGCCAGCAGCAAAGTAGGAGGGATCGGCGAAATGTTGAGCTACACCTTC. This sequence encodes CASSKVGGIGEMLSYTF.

The rearrangement links TRBV28 to TRBJ2-7, with 9 bases aligning to TRBD2. CDR1 and CDR2 from the germline V gene are MDHEN and SYDVKM. CDR3 size: 15 residues. V shed 5 bases, J shed 3 bases, and the junction held 8 bases outside the gene matches. The CDR3 region is CASSTPAGGIYEQYF. CDR3 bases: TGTGCCAGCAGTACCCCTGCGGGAGGGATCTACGAGCAGTACTTC.

The rearrangement uses TRBV15 and TRBJ2-7; D not certain. Germline V gene data show CDR1 as LNHNV and CDR2 as YYDKDF (reference sequence). The length of the CDR3 is 13 residues. Between the trimmed V and J ends, which lost 1 base and 1 base, there was a span of 5 bases. The CDR3 DNA sequence: TGTGCCACCAGCAGAGTGACTTCCTACGAGCAGTACTTC. Translated: CATSRVTSYEQYF. The full variable domain, its missing parts supplied by reference TRBV15 and TRBJ2-7, is DAMVIQNPRYQVTQFGKPVTLSCSQTLNHNVMYWYQQKSSQAPKLLFHYYDKDFNNEADTPDNFQSRRPNTSFCFLDIRSPGLGDTAMYLCATSRVTSYEQYFGPGTRLTVT.

The chain carries TRBV27 and TRBJ2-1; 7 bases align to TRBD2. V shed 2 bases and J 6 bases; nucleotides not matched to a gene: 10. CDR3 size: 16 residues. In germline, CDR1 is MNHEY, CDR2 SMNVEV (reference sequence). The CDR3 sequence is CASSLEADGGSNEQFF. DNA of the CDR3: TGTGCCAGCAGTTTAGAAGCGGACGGGGGGTCCAATGAGCAGTTCTTC.

The J gene is TRBJ2-5, the V gene TRBV9; a possible D gene is TRBD1 (5 bases). With 3 bases removed from V and 5 bases from J, the gap between germline ends came to 11 bases. Per germline, CDR1 SGDLS and CDR2 YYNGEE. The CDR3 extends over 13 amino acids. The DNA for the CDR3 is TGTGCCAGCAGCGCTGATCCAGGGGAGACCCAGTACTTC. Its translation: CASSADPGETQYF.

The chain joins TRBV30 to TRBJ1-4, with a tentative D call TRBD1 (5 bases). The V end lost 2 bases, the J end lost 7 bases, and 14 bases lay between the germline ends. This CDR3 contains 14 residues. The germline V gene encodes CDR1 GTSNPN and CDR2 SVGIG (reference sequence). DNA for the CDR3: TGTGCCTGGAGTCTTTCAGGGTCGGGTGAAAAACTGTTTTTT. Its translation is CAWSLSGSGEKLFF.

The V and J genes are TRBV5-6 and TRBJ2-3; possibly TRBD2 for D (6 bases). This CDR3 has 14 residues. Germline CDR1 is SGHDT and CDR2 is YYEEEE. V was shortened by 5 bases and J by 0 bases, with 10 bases between the two germline ends. DNA for the CDR3: TGTGCCAGCAGACCGGGGACTAGCACAGATACGCAGTATTTT. Its translation: CASRPGTSTDTQYF.

The rearrangement joins TRBV29-1 to TRBJ1-1; D possibly corresponds to TRBD1 (5 bases). The V gene lost 4 bases and the J gene lost 8 bases, with 11 bases spanning the gap. The CDR3 is 11 residues long. Germline assignment: CDR1 SQVTM and CDR2 ANQGSEA. The CDR3 protein is CSVVGGIEAFF. The CDR3 DNA reads TGCAGCGTTGTGGGGGGGATCGAAGCTTTCTTT.

The rearrangement uses TRBV5-1 and TRBJ1-2; 8 bases fit TRBD1. This CDR3 is 17 amino acids long. After removal of 4 bases from V and 0 bases from J, the junction contained 11 bases not matched to a gene. The V gene's germline CDR1 is SGHRS and CDR2 YFSETQ. CDR3 amino acids: CASSPFGTGVPNYGYTF. The CDR3 DNA sequence: TGCGCCAGCAGCCCCTTCGGGACAGGAGTCCCTAACTATGGCTACACCTTC.

The chain has TRBV19 and TRBJ1-1, with D possibly being TRBD1 (6 bases). Trimming removed 9 bases at V and 4 bases at J, with 15 bases between. CDR3 length: 13 amino acids. Germline V lookup: CDR1 LNHDA, CDR2 SQIVND (reference sequence). The CDR3 bases are TGTGCCAGCACCCCGGGAGGGGGCACTGAAGCTTTCTTT. Translating it yields CASTPGGGTEAFF. The variable domain in full, completed from reference TRBV19 and TRBJ1-1, reads DGGITQSPKYLFRKEGQNVTLSCEQNLNHDAMYWYRQDPGQGLRLIYYSQIVNDFQKGDIAEGYSVSREKKESFPLTVTSAQKNPTAFYLCASTPGGGTEAFFGQGTRLTVV.

The chain recombines TRBV27 with TRBJ2-4; no definite D call. The length of the CDR3 is 13 residues. V lost 3 bases to trimming and J lost 6 bases, with 9 bases between them. Looked up from germline, CDR1 is MNHEY and CDR2 is SMNVEV (reference sequence). DNA for the CDR3: TGTGCCAGCAGTTTTGTTGGGGTAAACATTCAGTACTTC. It is translated as CASSFVGVNIQYF.